This TCR beta chain was documented in a study of blood T cell repertoires in COVID-19. Study summary: The United States, Italy and Spain supplied acute and convalescent COVID-19 samples. PBMCs, B-cell-depleted T cells, or T cells were the source of the cDNA or gDNA that made up the material.

Profiling relied on immunoSEQ multiplex PCR, and the TCRdb table lists in-frame clones only, not all of them. In the table there are tens of thousands of clones, just over 85% of which are singletons. Germline trimming cut 4 bases from V and 4 bases from J; bases unmatched to any gene: 0. In germline, CDR1 is GTSNPN, CDR2 SVGIG (reference sequence). This CDR3 has 13 residues. The TCR was taken from a man between 65 and 85 years old with active or convalescent COVID-19. The chain links TRBV30 to TRBJ2-2; TRBD2 matches at 10 bases. Material: peripheral blood. DNA for the CDR3: TGTGCCTGGACTAGCGGGAGCACCGGGGAGCTGTTTTTT. This encodes CAWTSGSTGELFF.